This TCR beta chain originates from a study of cytomegalovirus exposure and HLA in healthy donors. Study-level results: Looking again later, the authors saw that most CMV-associated TCR beta chains seemed HLA-restricted. Associated with cytomegalovirus, according to the listing, were around 170 TCR beta chains.

PCR used 60 Vbeta primers and 13 Jbeta primers. Sequenced by immunoSEQ multiplex PCR; TCRdb stores in-frame clones only, minus some. This table holds roughly 100,000 clones, over 70% found once. Worth noting for this clone: The antigen remains unidentified. The junction departs from the called germline gene at one end, perhaps through a read error.

This CDR3 has 19 residues. Germline-derived CDR1 and CDR2 are SSHAT and FNYEAQ (reference sequence). Sequences were obtained from PBMCs. This chain connects TRBV7-7 to TRBJ1-3; TRBD1 agrees at 7 bases. The sequence came from a woman in her thirties or forties in good health and CMV-seropositive. CDR3 protein: CASSPVPGQTAYSGNTIYF. The DNA for the CDR3 is TGTGCTAGCAGCCCCGTTCCGGGACAGACAGCCTACTCTGGAAACACCATATATTTT.